The 20 T cell receptor beta chains below come from one sample, sequenced in a study of molecular identifiers for immune sequencing clone quantification. TCRdb fed the PCR reads into MiXCR, producing one record per CDR3 protein. The table shows about 510,000 distinct CDR3 sequences, with around 23% occurring only once. Sequenced sample: naive CD8+ T cells from blood, with Jurkat cell RNA spiked in. Subset described: FACS-sorted CD8+CD4-CCR7+CD45RA+ naive T cells. Source of these receptors: a human donor in good health. Some libraries in this study had Jurkat cell RNA spiked in.

This chain uses TRBV4-3 with TRBJ2-7; D tentatively reads TRBD1 or TRBD2 (5 bases each). The V gene's germline CDR1 is LGHNA and CDR2 YSLEER. The CDR3 runs to 16 residues. Trimming removed 4 bases at V and 5 bases at J, with 21 bases between. The CDR3 coding sequence is TGCGCCAGCAGCCCAGAGCTGCAGGGCCAGCGGAACGAGCAGTACTTC. Translated: CASSPELQGQRNEQYF.

V usage is TRBV20-1 and J usage is TRBJ1-3; the D gene is possibly TRBD1 (5 bases). Trimming cost V 1 base and J 2 bases, with 12 bases left between them. The CDR3 spans 15 residues. The germline gives CDR1 DFQATT, CDR2 SNEGSKA (reference sequence). CDR3 residues: CSARGGTLPGNTIYF. CDR3 nucleotides: TGCAGTGCTAGAGGGGGGACCCTACCTGGAAACACCATATATTTT.

The chain uses TRBV6-5 and TRBJ2-2; D tentatively reads TRBD1 or TRBD2 (5 bases each). Germline V CDR1 and CDR2: MNHEY, SVGAGI. The V end lost 6 bases, the J end lost 4 bases, and 12 bases lay between the germline ends. The CDR3 extends over 14 amino acids. DNA for the CDR3: TGTGCCAGCAGCCCCGGGACCTTCACCGGGGAGCTGTTTTTT. Its translation: CASSPGTFTGELFF.

For this clonotype: In this CDR3 the conserved last residue, phenylalanine or tryptophan, is missing, so a read error is likely. V and J are TRBV6-1 and TRBJ2-7; D is undetermined. Germline V gives CDR1 MNHNS, CDR2 SASEGT. V lost 2 bases and J 2 bases, leaving 7 bases between the germline ends. This CDR3 contains 13 residues. The chain's CDR3 is CASSESLTYEQYL. The DNA for the CDR3 is TGTGCCAGCAGTGAAAGCTTAACCTACGAGCAGTACCTC.

This clonotype was detected only a few times. This rearrangement joins TRBV19 to TRBJ1-1, with 10 bases lining up with TRBD1. Germline CDR1 LNHDA, CDR2 SQIVND (reference sequence). V shed 3 bases and J 3 bases; nucleotides not matched to a gene: 1. The CDR3 has 14 residues. CDR3: CASSMTGGYTEAFF. DNA of the CDR3: TGTGCCAGTAGTATGACAGGGGGCTACACTGAAGCTTTCTTT.

This clonotype came up once. This rearrangement joins TRBV5-1 to TRBJ1-2, with D unresolved. CDR3 length equals 12 residues. The V gene lost 4 bases and the J gene lost 8 bases, with 12 bases spanning the gap. Germline CDR1 reads SGHRS; CDR2 reads YFSETQ. CDR3 nucleotides: TGCGCCAGCAGCCCAGACGCGGCGGGCTACACCTTC. Translated, it gives CASSPDAAGYTF.

This clonotype was counted at least ten times. V is TRBV28 and J is TRBJ1-2; no reliable D call. Germline CDR1 MDHEN, CDR2 SYDVKM. The CDR3 is 13 residues long. V lost 3 bases and J 6 bases, leaving 11 bases between the germline ends. CDR3: CASSFAGADGYTF. The CDR3 DNA reads TGTGCCAGCAGTTTTGCGGGCGCGGATGGCTACACCTTC.

This clonotype was found once. Given a much more abundant clone one base away, this may be a read error. CDR3 sequence: CASSLAVVSYEQYF. In nucleotides, the CDR3 is TGTGCCAGCAGTTTGGCCGTGGTATCCTACGAGCAGTACTTC. The chain combines TRBV27 with TRBJ2-7; D is undetermined. Deletions cut 3 bases from V and 1 base from J, with 10 bases between. The CDR3 has 14 amino acids. The germline gives CDR1 MNHEY, CDR2 SMNVEV (reference sequence).

The V call is TRBV4-1, the J call TRBJ2-1; 13 positions match TRBD2. Germline CDR1 and CDR2: MGHRA and YSYEKL. This CDR3 is 15 amino acids long. Unmatched junction bases numbered 4, after V lost 4 bases and J lost 7 bases. CDR3 region: CASSLLAGGMNEQFF. CDR3 sequence (DNA): TGCGCCAGCAGCCTACTAGCGGGGGGGATGAATGAGCAGTTCTTC.

This clonotype was seen ten or more times. The rearrangement links TRBV6-6 to TRBJ2-7; D uncertain. The CDR3 contains 18 residues. CDR1 is MNHNY, CDR2 SVGAGI, per germline (reference sequence). The germline V and J ends were trimmed by 4 bases and 1 base, with 23 bases remaining between them. Written as DNA, the CDR3 is TGTGCCAGCAGTTTGTGGGGTAACGTTGTTTTGGGATCCTACGAGCAGTACTTC. Its translation is CASSLWGNVVLGSYEQYF.

Regarding this clonotype: A read error may be the cause here, since a much bigger clone is one base away. The chain links TRBV4-1 to TRBJ2-2; 13 bases fit TRBD2. This CDR3 comprises 16 residues. In germline, CDR1 is MGHRA, CDR2 YSYEKL. CDR3 region: CASSIGTSGNTGELLF. CDR3 nucleotides: TGCGCCAGCAGCATCGGGACTAGCGGGAACACCGGGGAGCTGCTTTTT.

This clonotype was recorded a few times. The rearrangement joins TRBV20-1 to TRBJ2-7; maybe TRBD2 (6 bases). This CDR3 region has 14 residues. The germline CDR1 and CDR2 sequences are DFQATT and SNEGSKA (reference sequence). Trimming took off 1 base at V and 1 base at J, with 11 bases between the two ends. In nucleotides, the CDR3 is TGCAGTGCTAGAGGGCTGGACTATTCCTACGAGCAGTACTTC. This encodes CSARGLDYSYEQYF.

In its sample, this clonotype was seen many times. The rearrangement links TRBV10-2 to TRBJ1-5; D may be TRBD1 (5 bases). CDR1 WSHSY and CDR2 SAAADI come from the germline V gene. V gave up 8 bases and J gave up 0 bases, with 14 bases separating them. The CDR3 totals 15 residues. This CDR3 reads CASGTDGYSNQPQHF. The DNA for the CDR3 is TGCGCCAGCGGGACGGACGGGTATAGCAATCAGCCCCAGCATTTT.

This clonotype was picked up many times. The CDR3 sequence: CASSFGRTGAQPQHF. In DNA form, the CDR3 reads TGTGCCAGCAGTTTCGGTCGAACAGGGGCTCAGCCCCAGCATTTT. The gene calls are TRBV28 and TRBJ1-5, with 7 nucleotides matching TRBD1. CDR1 is MDHEN, CDR2 SYDVKM, per germline. V shed 3 bases and J 6 bases; nucleotides not matched to a gene: 8. The CDR3 covers 15 residues.

This clonotype was seen more than once but under ten times. This chain joins TRBV5-8 and TRBJ1-3; the D is unclear. V lost 2 bases and J lost 4, with 4 bases in between. The CDR3 totals 12 residues. CDR1 is SGHTS, CDR2 YDEGEE, per germline. The CDR3 coding sequence is TGTGCCAGCAGCTTCGCCGGAAACACCATATATTTT. It is translated as CASSFAGNTIYF.

This clonotype was seen a few times. The chain couples TRBV27 to TRBJ2-7; TRBD1 aligns across 9 bases. The CDR3 has 13 residues. Trimming cost V 2 bases and J 6 bases; bases outside gene matches: 2. The germline CDR1 and CDR2 sequences are MNHEY and SMNVEV (reference sequence). The CDR3 loop reads CASSLQTGGEQYF. In nucleotides, the CDR3 is TGTGCCAGCAGTTTACAGACAGGGGGCGAGCAGTACTTC.

This clonotype has only a few counts. CDR3 coding DNA: TGTGCCAGCCGCCCTGGCGGACAGGGGGACTATGGGGCCAACGTCCTGACTTTC. Protein product: CASRPGGQGDYGANVLTF. The rearrangement uses TRBV4-2 and TRBJ2-6, with 10 bases lining up with TRBD1. The CDR3 runs to 18 residues. In germline, CDR1 is LGHNA, CDR2 YNFKEQ. V dropped 8 bases and J dropped 3; count of bases not matched to a gene: 13.

The chain joins TRBV7-2 to TRBJ2-7, with 10 nucleotides matching TRBD2. With 5 bases clipped from V and 6 bases from J, the junction kept 13 bases outside the gene matches. The CDR3 is 16 amino acids. CDR1 is SGHTA and CDR2 is FQGNSA in the germline V gene. The CDR3 coding sequence is TGTGCCAGCAGCCCCGGACTGGGTAGCGGGGGGCCCGAGCAGTACTTC. Protein product: CASSPGLGSGGPEQYF.

This clonotype showed up many times. This sequence joins TRBV3-1 and TRBJ1-1, with D hard to call. The CDR3 spans 14 residues. The germline V and J ends were trimmed by 1 base and 5 bases, with 11 bases remaining between them. Germline assignment: CDR1 LGHDT and CDR2 YNNKEL (reference sequence). The CDR3 here is CASSQVGIRTEAFF. CDR3 in DNA: TGTGCCAGCAGCCAAGTAGGGATCAGGACTGAAGCTTTCTTT.

This clonotype appeared many times. This rearrangement joins TRBV4-1 to TRBJ1-5; the D is unclear. CDR1 is MGHRA and CDR2 is YSYEKL in the germline V gene. The V and J ends lost 2 bases and 0 bases respectively, with 2 bases between them. The CDR3 loop spans 13 amino acids. The CDR3 loop reads CASSQISNQPQHF. CDR3 DNA: TGCGCCAGCAGCCAAATTAGCAATCAGCCCCAGCATTTT.